The 7 T cell receptor beta chains reported below all come from one sample, sequenced in a study of radiotherapy plus CTLA-4 blockade in lung cancer. Generated by immunoSEQ multiplex PCR, the TCRdb table keeps only in-frame clones and is missing some. The sample includes fewer than 50,000 clones, just over 85% of them seen just once. Sample: peripheral blood, taken from a patient treated with radiotherapy plus ipilimumab. The receptor set was obtained from a human donor with non-small cell lung cancer whose response to radiotherapy plus ipilimumab could not be evaluated.

This clone occurred a few times. The gene calls are TRBV19 and TRBJ2-5; 12 nucleotides align to TRBD2. Germline CDR1 LNHDA, CDR2 SQIVND (reference sequence). CDR3 size: 18 residues. Losses at the gene ends were 1 base for V and 5 bases for J; bases not matched to a gene: 11. DNA of the CDR3: TGTGCCAGTAGTATAGGGCTAGCGGGGGGGGCCTTATTGGAGACCCAGTACTTC. Encoded protein: CASSIGLAGGALLETQYF.

J is TRBJ1-6 and V is TRBV7-2; D not resolved. The V end was cut by 5 bases, the J end by 6 bases, with 14 bases between. The CDR3 is made up of 15 amino acids. CDR1 SGHTA and CDR2 FQGNSA come from the germline V gene. The CDR3 bases are TGTGCCAGCAGCGCCGAGCCTCTGCGTAATTCACCCCTCCACTTT. Its translation is CASSAEPLRNSPLHF.

This chain links TRBV6-6 with TRBJ2-1, with TRBD2 matching over 9 bases. Germline lookup yields CDR1 MNHNY and CDR2 SVGAGI (reference sequence). The CDR3 runs 16 residues. With 0 bases clipped from V and 4 bases from J, the junction kept 4 bases outside the gene matches. In DNA, the CDR3 is TGTGCCAGCAGTTACTCGTCTAGCGGGATGTACAATGAGCAGTTCTTC. Residues: CASSYSSSGMYNEQFF.

The chain joins TRBV6-6 to TRBJ2-5; 8 nucleotides align to TRBD2. Unmatched junction bases numbered 11, after V lost 1 base and J lost 7 bases. The CDR3 extends over 16 amino acids. Germline CDR1 MNHNY, CDR2 SVGAGI (reference sequence). CDR3 sequence: CASSYYLPQRGLTQYF. CDR3 coding DNA: TGTGCCAGCAGTTACTATTTACCACAGCGGGGGCTGACCCAGTACTTC.

This clone was detected once. CDR3 bases: TGTGCCATCAGTGTGGACAGGACGGGGACCCAGTACTTC. This translates into CAISVDRTGTQYF. The rearrangement joins TRBV10-3 to TRBJ2-5; 7 bases map to TRBD1. The V segment lost 4 bases and the J segment 7 bases; nucleotides outside the gene matches: 6. The germline V gene has CDR1 ENHRY and CDR2 SYGVKD. CDR3 size: 13 residues.

This rearrangement joins TRBV7-8 to TRBJ2-3, with TRBD1 identical over 8 bases. The ends lost 5 bases at V and 0 bases at J; junction bases unmatched: 4. CDR3 length: 15 amino acids. CDR1 and CDR2 from the germline V gene are SGHVS and FQNEAQ. The CDR3 sequence: CASSRDRSSTDTQYF. The CDR3 nucleotides are TGTGCCAGCAGCCGGGACAGGTCTAGCACAGATACGCAGTATTTT.

This clone is deemed medium-sized. This sequence joins TRBV10-3 and TRBJ1-2; D call uncertain. The CDR3 has 11 residues. In germline, CDR1 is ENHRY, CDR2 SYGVKD. V was clipped by 10 bases and J by 4 bases, with 10 bases between them. CDR3: CATTGVYGYTF. DNA for the CDR3: TGTGCCACCACTGGAGTCTATGGCTACACCTTC.